These 2 T cell receptor beta chains came from one sample sequenced in a study of cytomegalovirus exposure and HLA in healthy donors (TCRdb year 2017). The method behind the library was the immunoSEQ multiplex PCR assay. For the multiplex PCR, a mixture combining 60 forward primers for TCR Vbeta segments and 13 reverse primers for TCR Jbeta segments was used. This immuneACCESS table, as held by TCRdb, lists in-frame sequences with V and J called but not all clones. Of the missing ones, under half trace to an unresolved V gene in checked studies; the others have no known cause. The sample table contains around 170,000 clones; only one count was recorded for about 65% of them. About 1.6% of the sample rests with the top ten. What was sequenced was PBMCs. Every receptor here comes from a girl aged 5-17 years in good health and CMV-seronegative.

This rearrangement joins TRBV7-6 to TRBJ1-4; a weak D match, TRBD1 (6 bases). Trimming cost V 4 bases and J 15 bases, with 15 bases left between them. Germline CDR1 SGHVS, CDR2 FNYEAQ. The CDR3 is 12 amino acids. The CDR3 loop is CASSSHLTGMFF. Here the CDR3 DNA reads TGTGCCAGCAGCTCACACCTCACAGGGATGTTTTTT.

Here the CDR3 reads CASSYRTGGGTEAFF. CDR3 DNA sequence: TGTGCCAGCAGTTACCGGACAGGGGGTGGTACTGAAGCTTTCTTT. V gene TRBV27 combines with J gene TRBJ1-1; 10 nucleotides agree with TRBD1. Germline loops: CDR1 MNHEY, CDR2 SMNVEV (reference sequence). The CDR3 sequence is 15 residues long. Trimming took 4 bases from V and 5 from J; bases not matched to a gene: 7.